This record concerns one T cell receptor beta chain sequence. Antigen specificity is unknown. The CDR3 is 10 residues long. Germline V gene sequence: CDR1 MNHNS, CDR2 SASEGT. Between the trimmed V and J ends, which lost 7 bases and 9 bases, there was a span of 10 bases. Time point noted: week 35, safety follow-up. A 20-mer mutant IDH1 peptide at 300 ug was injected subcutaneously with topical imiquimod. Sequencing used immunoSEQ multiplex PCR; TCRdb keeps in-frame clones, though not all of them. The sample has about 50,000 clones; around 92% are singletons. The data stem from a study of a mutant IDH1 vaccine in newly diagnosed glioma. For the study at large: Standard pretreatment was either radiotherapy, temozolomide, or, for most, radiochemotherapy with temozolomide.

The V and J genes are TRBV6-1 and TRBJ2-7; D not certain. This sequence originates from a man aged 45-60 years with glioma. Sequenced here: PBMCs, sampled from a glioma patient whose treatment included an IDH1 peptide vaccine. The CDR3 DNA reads TGTGCCAGCAATTCTAACGGGCAGTACTTC. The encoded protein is CASNSNGQYF.